This T cell receptor beta chain appears in the sequencing data of a study of T cell responses to AZD1222 COVID-19 vaccine. Turning to this clone: Its antigen is still unknown.

Study outcomes and limitations: AZD1222 recipients seropositive at baseline numbered only 6 or 7. Among the donors, most were white British and more were female, and clonal diversity was possibly underestimated.

The assay was immunoSEQ multiplex PCR, and TCRdb's table has in-frame clones only and misses some. The repertoire includes roughly 69,000 clones, 75% to 85% of them detected once, and over 12% sits in the top ten. CDR3 length: 15 amino acids. V dropped 1 base and J dropped 2 bases, with 11 bases sitting between them. Germline V gene data show CDR1 as WNHNN and CDR2 as SYGVQD (reference sequence). This clonotype was sampled from an adult who received the AZD1222 COVID-19 vaccine. Sequencing used peripheral blood, obtained 28 days after the second AZD1222 dose. The chain combines TRBV10-1 with TRBJ1-2; D might be TRBD1 (5 bases). CDR3 in amino acids: CASSEWGGFNYGYTF. The CDR3 nucleotides read TGCGCCAGCAGTGAGTGGGGGGGTTTCAACTATGGCTACACCTTC.